The rows below give T cell receptor beta chains drawn from one sample of a study of beta chain features in type 1 diabetes. Generated by immunoSEQ multiplex PCR, the TCRdb table keeps only in-frame clones and is missing some. The sample lists around 690,000 clones; 9.5% to 15% were seen once. Sequencing was performed on naive CD4+ T cells from blood. Receptors were obtained from a man under 40 with type 1 diabetes. The conserved cysteine and the conserved F or W are not part of the CDR3 here. A D gene is named only where the DNA matches it firmly. Clone size is shown for a subset of rows, as once, few, many or a class of expanded clone.

>.|TRBJ1-1|TRBV5-1|.
ASSLDGLNTEAF
>few|TRBJ1-2|TRBV28|TRBD1
ASRRGQVANYGYT
>.|TRBJ1-6|TRBV6-5|.
ASTTANSPLH
>.|TRBJ1-2|TRBV29-1|.
SVELHNYGYT
>many|TRBJ2-1|TRBV14|.
ASSPRKSSYNEQF
>few|TRBJ2-5|TRBV9|TRBD2
ASSVASGTALRETQY
>.|TRBJ1-1|TRBV4-1|.
ASSLGPMNTEAF
>few|TRBJ2-5|TRBV14|TRBD2
ASSPAGGSQETQY
>.|TRBJ2-3|TRBV20-1|.
SALLASTQY
>few|TRBJ1-2|TRBV21-1|.
ASSKNQGYYGYT
>.|TRBJ1-2|TRBV28|.
ASSTTHRGYT
>few|TRBJ1-3|TRBV2|.
ASSEVEGRGGNTIY
>.|TRBJ2-5|TRBV18|.
ASSPEMANQETQY
>once|TRBJ2-7|TRBV5-4|.
ASSLGRTAYEQY
>.|TRBJ1-3|TRBV4-2|.
ASSQDWGSGNTIY
>few|TRBJ1-1|TRBV10-3|.
AISERLDTEAF
>.|TRBJ1-2|TRBV18|TRBD1
ASSLTGGSGYT
>few|TRBJ1-2|TRBV7-9|.
ASSPQVSGSAGSDYGYT
>.|TRBJ2-3|TRBV5-4|.
ASTGGGTSDTQY
>few|TRBJ1-6|TRBV4-3|.
ASSQGWGRGIPLH
>.|TRBJ2-2|TRBV5-1|.
ASSLGPRGQGNTGELF
>few|TRBJ2-3|TRBV6-5|.
ASSLQDTQY
>few|TRBJ2-3|TRBV9|.
ASSPTGSTDTQY
>.|TRBJ1-2|TRBV29-1|.
SVVANYGYT
>few|TRBJ2-2|TRBV10-3|.
AISESRGTNTGELF
>.|TRBJ1-5|TRBV12-5|.
ASVPGAGNGNQPQH
>.|TRBJ2-7|TRBV25-1|.
ASSGLTGDYEQY
>once|TRBJ1-2|TRBV10-3|.
AIRPGQGANYGYT
>.|TRBJ1-2|TRBV7-9|.
ASSPGTDYGYT
>.|TRBJ2-3|TRBV6-1|TRBD1
ASSEGTGADTQY
>.|TRBJ2-7|TRBV28|.
ASRVGFSYEQY
>.|TRBJ1-2|TRBV6-1|.
ASSAGYEGNYGYT
>.|TRBJ2-4|TRBV5-1|.
ASSPPGWGKNIQY
>.|TRBJ2-3|TRBV13|.
ASSLARRLVADSTDTQY
>few|TRBJ2-2|TRBV30|TRBD1
AWSHWRTGNTGELF
>.|TRBJ1-1|TRBV5-1|.
ASTLNTEAF